Ten or more counts support the clone carrying this TCR beta chain. What it binds is unknown. The data are from a study of Graves' ophthalmopathy and Graves' hyperthyroidism. V gave up 5 bases and J gave up 1 base, with 14 bases separating them. Germline V lookup: CDR1 PRHDT, CDR2 FYEKMQ (reference sequence). The CDR3 runs to 15 residues. Notes on the study in general: Blood was where most expanded thyroid clonotypes above 0.001 frequency also turned up. Cross-validated, the 13-signature model showed 87.88%/81.08% sensitivity/specificity, and 80%/75% in the test set.

Amplification from RNA transcripts yielded the TCR beta CDR3 regions. In the first round, RT-PCR was carried out with HTBI primers, and a multiplex PCR formed the second round. TCRdb redid the calling of the multiplex PCR reads with MiXCR, one entry per CDR3 protein. Of around 1,200,000 distinct CDR3 sequences in the sample, less than 45% were seen once. Other autoimmune diseases, uncontrolled infections, pregnancy or lactation led to the exclusion of patients. The clonotype comes from an adult man with Graves' hyperthyroidism. Specimen: peripheral blood or thyroid tissue (not recorded which). This chain joins TRBV13 and TRBJ2-5; D assignment may be TRBD1 or TRBD2 (5 bases each). The DNA for the CDR3 is TGTGCCAGCAGCGCTTCCCCGGGACCCCAAGAGACCCAGTACTTC. Residues: CASSASPGPQETQYF.